What follows are 15 T cell receptor beta chains derived from one specimen sequenced in a study of blood T cell repertoires in COVID-19. Generated by immunoSEQ multiplex PCR, the TCRdb table keeps only in-frame clones and is missing some. The data contain hundreds of thousands of clones, more than 75% of them singletons. The sequencing input was peripheral blood. The receptors shown here come from a woman between 50 and 59 years old who had recovered from COVID-19.

This clone appeared a single time. CDR3 nucleotide sequence: TGTGCCAGCACCCGACAGGGAACAGATACGCAGTATTTT. This encodes CASTRQGTDTQYF. V usage is TRBV6-5 and J usage is TRBJ2-3; 7 positions match TRBD1. The length of the CDR3 is 13 residues. Germline values: CDR1 MNHEY, CDR2 SVGAGI. The V and J ends lost 7 bases and 3 bases, in that order; junction bases with no gene match: 4.

The J gene is TRBJ1-3, the V gene TRBV6-6; the D gene is possibly TRBD1 (6 bases). Trimming shortened V by 5 bases and J by 0 bases, and 14 bases separated the two germline ends. Germline V gene sequence: CDR1 MNHNY, CDR2 SVGAGI (reference sequence). CDR3 length: 16 residues. The CDR3 loop is CASSPGGAISGNTIYF. CDR3 sequence (DNA): TGTGCCAGCAGTCCCGGGGGGGCTATCTCTGGAAACACCATATATTTT.

This clone was observed a single time. The chain has TRBV29-1 and TRBJ2-1, with D perhaps TRBD1 (5 bases). V was clipped by 4 bases and J by 7 bases, with 11 bases between them. Per germline, CDR1 SQVTM and CDR2 ANQGSEA. The CDR3 extends over 12 amino acids. CDR3 loop: CSVGTPRNEQFF. For the CDR3, the DNA is TGCAGCGTTGGGACACCGCGGAATGAGCAGTTCTTC.

This rearrangement joins TRBV11-3 to TRBJ2-5, with D unclear. Deletions cut 2 bases from V and 5 bases from J, with 9 bases between. CDR1 is SGHNT and CDR2 is YENEEA in the germline V gene. This CDR3 is 13 amino acids long. CDR3 DNA: TGTGCCAGCAGCTTACTCGGGTCGGAGACCCAGTACTTC. It is translated as CASSLLGSETQYF.

The CDR3 region is CASSPRTGTEAFF. CDR3 nucleotides: TGTGCCAGCAGCCCACGGACAGGGACTGAAGCTTTCTTT. The V call is TRBV11-3, the J call TRBJ1-1, with 8 bases that match TRBD1. CDR1 and CDR2 (germline): SGHNT, YENEEA. This CDR3 contains 13 residues. Losses at the gene ends were 5 bases for V and 5 bases for J; bases not matched to a gene: 4.

V usage is TRBV28 and J usage is TRBJ1-1; TRBD1 agrees at 7 bases. With 1 base clipped from V and 5 bases from J, the junction kept 10 bases outside the gene matches. CDR1 and CDR2 from the germline V gene are MDHEN and SYDVKM. CDR3 length equals 16 residues. The CDR3 region is CASSLFPGQGETEAFF. CDR3 bases: TGTGCCAGCAGTTTATTCCCCGGGCAGGGGGAGACTGAAGCTTTCTTT.

Here the CDR3 reads CASSLSSGSPPGAYEQYF. The DNA of the CDR3 is TGTGCCAGCAGTTTATCCAGCGGGAGTCCTCCGGGGGCCTACGAGCAGTACTTC. This chain uses TRBV28 with TRBJ2-7, with 8 bases that match TRBD2. This CDR3 comprises 18 residues. CDR1 is MDHEN and CDR2 is SYDVKM in the germline V gene. The V and J ends lost 1 base and 2 bases, in that order; junction bases with no gene match: 13.

The genes are TRBV30 and TRBJ1-5, with D possibly being TRBD1 (5 bases). CDR1 and CDR2 (germline): GTSNPN, SVGIG (reference sequence). CDR3 size: 13 residues. Trimming took off 5 bases at V and 7 bases at J, with 15 bases between the two ends. The CDR3 is CAWGREFEQPQHF. The CDR3 coding sequence is TGTGCCTGGGGCAGGGAATTCGAGCAGCCCCAGCATTTT.

V and J are TRBV12-2 and TRBJ2-5; the table calls TRBD1, which could not be checked here. TRBV12-2 has pseudogene status. The CDR3 runs to 17 residues. Here the CDR3 reads CASRLVPSKGHRETQYF. CDR3 nucleotide sequence: TGTGCAAGTCGCTTAGTCCCTAGTAAGGGGCATAGGGAGACCCAGTACTTC.

V and J are TRBV5-6 and TRBJ2-3; 7 positions match TRBD2. This CDR3 comprises 16 residues. Germline V gives CDR1 SGHDT, CDR2 YYEEEE. Germline trimming cut 2 bases from V and 5 bases from J; bases unmatched to any gene: 11. The CDR3 region has the DNA TGTGCCAGCAGCTTTCTTACGGGAGGTGCCCTAGATACGCAGTATTTT. This codes for CASSFLTGGALDTQYF.

This chain connects TRBV7-2 to TRBJ1-1; TRBD1 is a possible D gene (5 bases). There are 13 residues in the CDR3. Germline loops: CDR1 SGHTA, CDR2 FQGNSA. V dropped 0 bases and J dropped 7 bases, with 9 bases sitting between them. This chain's CDR3 is CASSLALTGEAFF. In DNA, the CDR3 is TGTGCCAGCAGCTTAGCGCTTACAGGTGAAGCTTTCTTT.

In this sample, this clone turned up a few times. The rearrangement uses TRBV21-1 and TRBJ1-5; TRBD1 is the table's D call, not checked against the DNA. TRBV21-1 is a documented pseudogene. The CDR3 length is 15 residues. CDR3 in DNA: TGTGCCAGCTTACCCGGACAGGGGGCGAGTCAGCCCCAGCATTTT. This gives the protein CASLPGQGASQPQHF.

The chain recombines TRBV6-5 with TRBJ1-1; weak D call: TRBD1 (6 bases). Germline V CDR1 and CDR2: MNHEY, SVGAGI. This CDR3 has 16 residues. Trimming took 4 bases from V and 2 from J, leaving 17 bases between them. The chain's CDR3 is CASSSDSPLKNTEAFF. The CDR3 nucleotides are TGTGCCAGCAGTTCGGACAGTCCCCTTAAAAACACTGAAGCTTTCTTT.

This sequence joins TRBV3-1 (or the pseudogene TRBV3-2) and TRBJ2-3; TRBD1 agrees at 7 bases. J gave up 10 bases and V 2 bases, and 18 bases lay outside the gene matches. The germline V gene encodes CDR1 LGHDT and CDR2 YNNKEL (reference sequence). CDR3 length equals 17 residues. The CDR3 sequence: CASSQMATGSSKTSQYF. The CDR3, as DNA: TGTGCCAGCAGCCAAATGGCGACAGGGTCCTCTAAGACCTCGCAGTATTTT.

The chain joins TRBV4-3 to TRBJ2-1; TRBD2 matches at 11 bases. The junction had 11 bases not matched to a gene; V was cut back by 4 bases and J by 12 bases. The CDR3 has 15 residues. The germline V gene has CDR1 LGHNA and CDR2 YSLEER. The CDR3 is CASSLATSGAGRQFF. The DNA for the CDR3 is TGCGCCAGCAGCCTCGCGACTAGCGGGGCGGGGCGGCAGTTCTTC.